The 14 T cell receptor beta chains below were found in one sample sequenced in a study of blood T cell repertoires in COVID-19. The assay was immunoSEQ multiplex PCR, and TCRdb's table has in-frame clones only and misses some. The data hold about 83,000 clones, with around 90% observed a single time. The sequenced sample was peripheral blood. The receptors were gathered from a man in his sixties with acute or convalescent COVID-19.

The rearrangement uses TRBV3-1 (or the pseudogene TRBV3-2) and TRBJ2-5; D is unresolved. This CDR3 has 14 amino acids. The V gene's germline CDR1 is LGHDT and CDR2 YNNKEL (reference sequence). The V and J ends lost 5 bases and 2 bases respectively, with 12 bases between them. DNA of the CDR3: TGTGCCAGCAGCGCACAAGCGCCACAAGAGACCCAGTACTTC. Its protein is CASSAQAPQETQYF.

The genes are TRBV11-2 and TRBJ1-4, with D hard to call. The CDR3 is 13 amino acids. The ends were cut back, 0 bases at V and 12 bases at J, with 11 bases in the middle. The V gene's germline CDR1 is SGHAT and CDR2 FQNNGV. The CDR3 DNA follows: TGTGCCAGCAGCTTAGATCCTAGAGGGCAACTGTTTTTT. Translating gives CASSLDPRGQLFF.

This rearrangement joins TRBV6-2 or TRBV6-3 to TRBJ1-2; a weak D match, TRBD1 (5 bases). There are 14 residues in the CDR3. The V end was cut by 3 bases, the J end by 8 bases, with 16 bases between. CDR1 MNHEY and CDR2 SVGEGT come from the germline V gene. The CDR3 DNA follows: TGTGCCAGCAGTTATTATCGGCAGGGCGGCGGCTACACCTTC. Protein sequence: CASSYYRQGGGYTF.

The chain carries TRBV28 and TRBJ2-7, with TRBD2 as a possible D gene (6 bases). Trimming took off 4 bases at V and 9 bases at J, with 10 bases between the two ends. The CDR3 is 11 amino acids. Germline CDR1 and CDR2: MDHEN and SYDVKM. CDR3 amino acids: CASSYKEGQYF. The CDR3 nucleotides are TGTGCCAGCAGTTATAAGGAGGGGCAGTACTTC.

CDR3 bases: TGTGCCAGTAGACCCAGGACAGGGTCGGATTCCGGGGAGCTGTTTTTT. Translated: CASRPRTGSDSGELFF. The rearrangement links TRBV19 to TRBJ2-2; 8 nucleotides match TRBD1. The trim removed 6 bases at V and 6 bases at J, leaving 12 bases unmatched. CDR1 is LNHDA and CDR2 is SQIVND in the germline V gene (reference sequence). The CDR3 runs 16 residues.

This chain joins TRBV27 and TRBJ1-5, with TRBD1 matching over 7 bases. With 4 bases clipped from V and 6 bases from J, the junction kept 6 bases outside the gene matches. Germline V gene data show CDR1 as MNHEY and CDR2 as SMNVEV (reference sequence). This CDR3 has 14 residues. The CDR3 coding sequence is TGTGCCAGCAGTTCGTCAGACAGGGCTCAGCCCCAGCATTTT. This sequence encodes CASSSSDRAQPQHF.

The genes are TRBV6-2 or TRBV6-3 and TRBJ1-1, with TRBD1 as a possible D gene (6 bases). V was trimmed by 5 bases and J by 3 bases, leaving 13 bases between them. The germline gives CDR1 MNHEY, CDR2 SVGEGT. The CDR3 is made up of 14 amino acids. The CDR3 DNA sequence: TGTGCCAGCAGTCTACAGGGTTGGGACACTGAAGCTTTCTTT. Encoded protein: CASSLQGWDTEAFF.

This sequence joins TRBV3-1 (or the pseudogene TRBV3-2) and TRBJ1-5; a possible D gene is TRBD1 (5 bases). With 1 base removed from V and 5 bases from J, the gap between germline ends came to 9 bases. Germline V gene lookup returns CDR1 LGHDT and CDR2 YNNKEL (reference sequence). The CDR3 has 14 residues. The CDR3 region is CASSQVSTDQPQHF. The DNA of the CDR3 is TGTGCCAGCAGCCAAGTATCGACAGATCAGCCCCAGCATTTT.

The chain recombines TRBV7-9 with TRBJ1-4; 7 bases are shared with TRBD1. The CDR3 has 15 residues. The germline V gene encodes CDR1 SEHNR and CDR2 FQNEAQ (reference sequence). Losses at the gene ends were 1 base for V and 5 bases for J; bases not matched to a gene: 4. In nucleotides, the CDR3 is TGTGCCAGCAGCTTAGAGACAGGGACCAATGAAAAACTGTTTTTT. This sequence encodes CASSLETGTNEKLFF.

V and J are TRBV10-3 and TRBJ2-2, with TRBD2 identical over 8 bases. Germline CDR1 reads ENHRY; CDR2 reads SYGVKD. There are 15 residues in the CDR3. Unmatched junction bases numbered 13, after V lost 10 bases and J lost 6 bases. The CDR3: CATSPTSAGAGELFF. The CDR3 region has the DNA TGTGCCACCTCACCCACTTCAGCGGGAGCCGGGGAGCTGTTTTTT.

There are a few counts of this clone. The chain recombines TRBV6-6 with TRBJ2-7; the match to TRBD1 covers 7 bases. This CDR3 has 16 residues. The germline gives CDR1 MNHNY, CDR2 SVGAGI (reference sequence). The junction had 6 bases not matched to a gene; V was cut back by 0 bases and J by 1 base. CDR3 DNA: TGTGCCAGCAGTTACTCGAGGCAGGGGGAATCCTACGAGCAGTACTTC. Translating gives CASSYSRQGESYEQYF.

The V call is TRBV2, the J call TRBJ1-1, with 7 bases aligning to TRBD1. CDR3 size: 15 residues. V was pared by 10 bases and J by 5 bases, with 16 bases of the junction left unmatched. Germline assignment: CDR1 SNHLY and CDR2 FYNNEI. CDR3 region: CAKRTGSNTGTEAFF. CDR3 sequence (DNA): TGTGCCAAGAGGACAGGCTCAAACACGGGGACTGAAGCTTTCTTT.

V is TRBV19 and J is TRBJ2-7; TRBD1 matches 7 bases. The germline gives CDR1 LNHDA, CDR2 SQIVND (reference sequence). The V gene end was trimmed by 6 bases and the J gene end by 3 bases; junction bases not matched to a gene: 8. This CDR3 region has 14 residues. CDR3 sequence reads: CASSRDREDYEQYF. The CDR3 nucleotides read TGTGCCAGTAGCCGAGACAGGGAAGACTACGAGCAGTACTTC.

The J gene is TRBJ2-2, the V gene TRBV7-3; the D gene is possibly TRBD1 (6 bases). The CDR3 spans 16 residues. The germline V gene has CDR1 SGHTA and CDR2 FQGTGA. V gave up 4 bases and J gave up 1 base, with 13 bases separating them. This chain's CDR3 is CASSSTLGGNTGELFF. CDR3 DNA: TGTGCCAGCAGCTCCACGTTAGGGGGGAACACCGGGGAGCTGTTTTTT.